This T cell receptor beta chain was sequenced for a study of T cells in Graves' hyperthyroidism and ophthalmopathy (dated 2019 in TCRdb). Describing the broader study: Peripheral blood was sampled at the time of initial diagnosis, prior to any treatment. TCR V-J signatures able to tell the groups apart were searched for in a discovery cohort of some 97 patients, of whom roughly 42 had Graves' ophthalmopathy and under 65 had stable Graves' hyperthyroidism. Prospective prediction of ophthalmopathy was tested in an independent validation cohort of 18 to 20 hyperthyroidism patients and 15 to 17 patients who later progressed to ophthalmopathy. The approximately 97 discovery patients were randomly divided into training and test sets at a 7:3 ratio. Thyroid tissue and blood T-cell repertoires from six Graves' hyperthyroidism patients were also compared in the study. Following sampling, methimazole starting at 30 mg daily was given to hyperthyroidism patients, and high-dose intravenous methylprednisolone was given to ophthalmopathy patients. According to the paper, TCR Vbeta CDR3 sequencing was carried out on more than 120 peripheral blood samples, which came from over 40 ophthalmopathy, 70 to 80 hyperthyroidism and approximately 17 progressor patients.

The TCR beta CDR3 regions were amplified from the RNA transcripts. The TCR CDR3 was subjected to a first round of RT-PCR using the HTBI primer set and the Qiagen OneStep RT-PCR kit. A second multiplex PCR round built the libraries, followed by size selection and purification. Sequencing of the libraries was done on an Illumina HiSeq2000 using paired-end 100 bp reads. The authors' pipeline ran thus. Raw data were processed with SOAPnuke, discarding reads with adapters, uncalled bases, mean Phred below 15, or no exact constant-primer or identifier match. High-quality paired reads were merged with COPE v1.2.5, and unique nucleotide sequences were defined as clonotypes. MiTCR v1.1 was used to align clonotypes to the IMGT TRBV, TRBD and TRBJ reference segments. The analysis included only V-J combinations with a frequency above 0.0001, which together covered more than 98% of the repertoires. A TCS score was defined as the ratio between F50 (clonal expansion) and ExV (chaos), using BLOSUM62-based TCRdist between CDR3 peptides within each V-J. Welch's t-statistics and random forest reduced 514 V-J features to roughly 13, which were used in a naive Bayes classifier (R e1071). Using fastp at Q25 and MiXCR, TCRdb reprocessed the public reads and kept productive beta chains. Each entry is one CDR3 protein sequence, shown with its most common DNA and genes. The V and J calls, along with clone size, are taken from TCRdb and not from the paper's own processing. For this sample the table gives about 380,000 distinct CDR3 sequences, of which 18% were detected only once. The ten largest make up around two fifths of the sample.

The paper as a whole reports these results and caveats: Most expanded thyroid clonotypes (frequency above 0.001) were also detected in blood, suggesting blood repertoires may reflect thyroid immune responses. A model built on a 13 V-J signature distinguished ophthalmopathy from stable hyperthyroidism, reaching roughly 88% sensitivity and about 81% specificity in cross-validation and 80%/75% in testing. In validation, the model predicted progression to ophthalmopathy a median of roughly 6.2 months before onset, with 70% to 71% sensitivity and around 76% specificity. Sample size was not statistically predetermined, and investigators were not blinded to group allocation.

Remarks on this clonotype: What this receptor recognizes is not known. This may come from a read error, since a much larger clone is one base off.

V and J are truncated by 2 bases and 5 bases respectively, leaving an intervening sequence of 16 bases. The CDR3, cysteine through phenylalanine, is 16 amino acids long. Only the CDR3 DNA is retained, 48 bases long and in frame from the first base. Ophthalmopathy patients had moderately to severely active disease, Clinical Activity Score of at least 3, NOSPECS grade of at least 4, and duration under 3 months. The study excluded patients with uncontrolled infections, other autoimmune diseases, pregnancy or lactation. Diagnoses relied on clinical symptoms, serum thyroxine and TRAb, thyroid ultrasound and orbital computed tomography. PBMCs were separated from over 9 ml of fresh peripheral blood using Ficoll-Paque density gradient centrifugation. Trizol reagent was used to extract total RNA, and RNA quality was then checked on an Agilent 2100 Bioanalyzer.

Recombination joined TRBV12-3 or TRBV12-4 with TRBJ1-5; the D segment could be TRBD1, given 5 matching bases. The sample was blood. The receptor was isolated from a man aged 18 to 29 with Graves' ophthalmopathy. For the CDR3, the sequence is CASSLYSGTSYQPQHF. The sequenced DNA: TGTGCCAGCAGTTTATATTCCGGGACGAGTTATCAGCCCCAGCATTTT.